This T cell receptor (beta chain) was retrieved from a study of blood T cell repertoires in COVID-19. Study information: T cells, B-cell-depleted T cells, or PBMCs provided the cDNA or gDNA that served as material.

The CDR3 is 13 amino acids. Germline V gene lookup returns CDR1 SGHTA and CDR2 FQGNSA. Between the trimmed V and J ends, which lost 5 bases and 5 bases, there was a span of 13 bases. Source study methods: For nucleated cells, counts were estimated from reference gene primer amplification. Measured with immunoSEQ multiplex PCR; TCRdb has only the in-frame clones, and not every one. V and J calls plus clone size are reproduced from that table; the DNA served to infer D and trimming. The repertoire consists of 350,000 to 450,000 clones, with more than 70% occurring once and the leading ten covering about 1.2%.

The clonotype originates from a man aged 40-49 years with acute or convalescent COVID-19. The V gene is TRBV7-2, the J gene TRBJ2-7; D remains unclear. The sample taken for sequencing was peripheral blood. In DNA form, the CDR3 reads TGTGCCAGCAGCCTCCGGTATGCCGACGAGCAGTACTTC. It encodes CASSLRYADEQYF.